Described below is a single T cell receptor (beta chain) sequence and its context. Clones were sequenced by immunoSEQ multiplex PCR, and TCRdb holds only the in-frame ones, with some missing. The sample holds around 100,000 clones, about 88% seen once. This CDR3 comprises 15 residues. Germline V gives CDR1 SGHTA, CDR2 FQGNSA. The J segment lost 8 bases and the V segment lost 7 bases, leaving 12 bases of the junction unmatched. The data originate from a study of T cell responses to AZD1222 COVID-19 vaccine. This clonotype was obtained from an adult in good health. The rearrangement joins TRBV7-2 to TRBJ2-1; TRBD1 matches at 9 bases. The sequencing here drew on peripheral blood, taken on day 0 of AZD1222 vaccination. The CDR3 nucleotides read TGTGCCAGCAAACACCGCGCGGGGACAGGGTATGAGCAGTTCTTC. Protein product: CASKHRAGTGYEQFF.